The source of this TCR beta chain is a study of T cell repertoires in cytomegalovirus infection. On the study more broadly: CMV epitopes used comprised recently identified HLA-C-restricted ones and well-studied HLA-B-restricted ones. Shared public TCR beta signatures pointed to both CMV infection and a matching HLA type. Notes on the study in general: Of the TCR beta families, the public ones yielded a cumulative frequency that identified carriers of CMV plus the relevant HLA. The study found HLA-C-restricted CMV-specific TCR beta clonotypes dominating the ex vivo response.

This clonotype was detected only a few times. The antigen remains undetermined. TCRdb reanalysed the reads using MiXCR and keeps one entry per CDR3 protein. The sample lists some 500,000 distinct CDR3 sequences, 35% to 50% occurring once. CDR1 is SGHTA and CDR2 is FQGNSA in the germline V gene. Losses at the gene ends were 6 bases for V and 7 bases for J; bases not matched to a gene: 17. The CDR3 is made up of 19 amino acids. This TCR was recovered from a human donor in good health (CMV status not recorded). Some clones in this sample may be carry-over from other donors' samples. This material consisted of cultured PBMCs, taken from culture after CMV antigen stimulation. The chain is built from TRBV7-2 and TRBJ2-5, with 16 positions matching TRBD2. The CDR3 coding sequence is TGTGCCAGCAGATCATCCGGGACTAGCGGGAGGGGAGGGGGAGGGACCCAGTACTTC. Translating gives CASRSSGTSGRGGGGTQYF.